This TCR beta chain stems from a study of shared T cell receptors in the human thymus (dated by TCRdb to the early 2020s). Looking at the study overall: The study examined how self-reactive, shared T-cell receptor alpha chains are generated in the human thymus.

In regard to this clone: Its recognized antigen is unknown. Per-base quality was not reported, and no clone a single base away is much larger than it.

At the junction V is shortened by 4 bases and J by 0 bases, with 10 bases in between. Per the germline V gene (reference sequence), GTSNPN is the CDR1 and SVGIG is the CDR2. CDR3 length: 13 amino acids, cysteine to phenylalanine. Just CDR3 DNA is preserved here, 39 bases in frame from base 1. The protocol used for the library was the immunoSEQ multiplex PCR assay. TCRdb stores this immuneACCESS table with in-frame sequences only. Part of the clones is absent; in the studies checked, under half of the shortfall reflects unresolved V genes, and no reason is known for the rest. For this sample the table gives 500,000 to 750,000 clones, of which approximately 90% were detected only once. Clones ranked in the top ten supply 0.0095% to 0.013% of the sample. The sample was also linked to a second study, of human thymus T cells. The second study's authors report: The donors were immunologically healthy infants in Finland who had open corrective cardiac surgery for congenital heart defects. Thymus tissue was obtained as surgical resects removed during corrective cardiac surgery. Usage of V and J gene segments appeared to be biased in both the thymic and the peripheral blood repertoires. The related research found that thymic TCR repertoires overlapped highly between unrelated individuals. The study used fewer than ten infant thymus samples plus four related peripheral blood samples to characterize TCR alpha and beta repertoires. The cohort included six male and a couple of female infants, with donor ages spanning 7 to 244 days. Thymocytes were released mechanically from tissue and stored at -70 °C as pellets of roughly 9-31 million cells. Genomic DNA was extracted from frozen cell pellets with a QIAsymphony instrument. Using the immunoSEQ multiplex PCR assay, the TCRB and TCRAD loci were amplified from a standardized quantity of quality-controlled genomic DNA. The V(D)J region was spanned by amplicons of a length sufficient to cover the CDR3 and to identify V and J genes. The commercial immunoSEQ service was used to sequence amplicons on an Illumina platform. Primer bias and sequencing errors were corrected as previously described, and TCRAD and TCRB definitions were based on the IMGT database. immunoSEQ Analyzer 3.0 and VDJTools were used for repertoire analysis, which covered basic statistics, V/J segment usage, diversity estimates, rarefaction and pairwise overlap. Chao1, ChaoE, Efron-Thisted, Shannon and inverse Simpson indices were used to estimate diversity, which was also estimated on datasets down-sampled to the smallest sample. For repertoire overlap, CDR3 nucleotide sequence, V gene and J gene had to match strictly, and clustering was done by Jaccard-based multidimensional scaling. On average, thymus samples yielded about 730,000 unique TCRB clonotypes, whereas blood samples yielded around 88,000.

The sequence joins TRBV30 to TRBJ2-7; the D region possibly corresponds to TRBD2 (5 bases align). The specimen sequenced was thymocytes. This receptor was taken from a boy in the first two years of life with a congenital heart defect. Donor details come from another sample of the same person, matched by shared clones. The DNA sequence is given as TGTGCCTGGAAGGCGGGTCCCTCCTACGAGCAGTACTTC. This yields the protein CAWKAGPSYEQYF.